In this sample, the clone carrying this T cell receptor (beta chain) is medium-sized. These data are taken from a study of blood T cell repertoires in COVID-19. Turning to the study itself: Samples representing acute and convalescent COVID-19 were sourced from the United States, Italy and Spain. Sample material is recorded as cDNA or gDNA derived from T cells, B-cell-depleted T cells, or PBMCs.

Original methodology: Nucleated cell counts were estimated from reference gene primer amplification. Clones were read by immunoSEQ multiplex PCR, and TCRdb kept only the in-frame ones, dropping some. V and J calls and clone size are as listed in that table; D and trimming were resolved from the DNA. The data contain approximately 69,000 clones, more than 60% of them singletons. After removal of 5 bases from V and 1 base from J, the junction contained 10 bases not matched to a gene. CDR3 length: 16 residues. Germline loops: CDR1 SGHVS, CDR2 FQNEAQ. The receptor comes from a man in his sixties with acute or convalescent COVID-19. The genes are TRBV7-8 and TRBJ2-7; TRBD2 agrees at 8 bases. Input material: peripheral blood. Written as DNA, the CDR3 is TGTGCCAGCAGCGTAAGCGGGAGCCCGATTTCCTACGAGCAGTACTTC. It yields the protein CASSVSGSPISYEQYF. Full variable domain (missing parts from reference TRBV7-8 and TRBJ2-7): GAGVSQSPRYKVAKRGQDVALRCDPISGHVSLFWYQQALGQGPEFLTYFQNEAQLDKSGLPSDRFFAERPEGSVSTLKIQRTQQEDSAVYLCASSVSGSPISYEQYFGPGTRLTVT.